The 16 T cell receptor beta chains presented below share a single source sample, sequenced in a study of post-analysis software for immune sequencing data. Their target antigens are unknown. The study, taken as a whole, reports: Controls showed lower frequencies than patients for five TRBV segments, and TRBV5-6, TRBV5-1 and TRBV20-1 were among these.

Sequencing libraries made from TCR beta cDNA carried unique molecular identifiers. TCRdb re-called the PCR reads with MiXCR, one entry per CDR3 protein. Seen here are hundreds of thousands of distinct CDR3 sequences, 25% to 30% observed once, and the top ten hold around 0.6%. Sequenced input: blood. The receptors come from a girl aged 5-17 years with multiple sclerosis.

V is TRBV7-2 and J is TRBJ2-2; D may be TRBD1 or TRBD2 (6 bases each). The V end lost 10 bases, the J end lost 0 bases, and 15 bases lay between the germline ends. The CDR3 spans 15 residues. Germline V gene sequence: CDR1 SGHTA, CDR2 FQGNSA. The CDR3 DNA sequence: TGTGCCACTCCGAGAAGGGGGGCGAACACCGGGGAGCTGTTTTTT. Protein sequence: CATPRRGANTGELFF.

This clonotype has more than one count but fewer than ten. V and J are TRBV5-1 and TRBJ1-1; D may be TRBD1 (5 bases). Germline CDR1 and CDR2: SGHRS and YFSETQ. CDR3 length: 14 amino acids. The germline V and J ends were trimmed by 0 bases and 0 bases, with 6 bases remaining between them. The DNA of the CDR3 is TGCGCCAGCAGCTTGGAACAGGTGAACACTGAAGCTTTCTTT. Protein product: CASSLEQVNTEAFF.

CDR3 sequence reads: CATSDPHREVPRQPQHF. In DNA, the CDR3 is TGTGCCACCAGTGACCCACACAGGGAAGTCCCCCGTCAGCCCCAGCATTTT. The chain has TRBV24-1 and TRBJ1-5, with D possibly being TRBD1 (6 bases). Trimming removed 4 bases at V and 6 bases at J, with 21 bases between. This CDR3 has 17 amino acids. Germline CDR1 reads KGHDR; CDR2 reads SFDVKD.

This chain uses TRBV6-2 or TRBV6-3 with TRBJ1-5; maybe TRBD1 (6 bases). The germline V gene encodes CDR1 MNHEY and CDR2 SVGEGT. The CDR3 loop spans 16 amino acids. V lost 0 bases and J lost 6, with 15 bases in between. The CDR3 is CASSYSAGTWGQPQHF. The CDR3, as DNA: TGTGCCAGCAGTTACTCTGCGGGGACATGGGGTCAGCCCCAGCATTTT.

At least ten counts were recorded for this clonotype. The CDR3 loop is CASSSWTTTDTQYF. CDR3 DNA: TGTGCCAGCAGTTCATGGACCACCACAGATACGCAGTATTTT. V is TRBV12-3 or TRBV12-4 and J is TRBJ2-3; D is undetermined. The V end lost 4 bases, the J end lost 2 bases, and 10 bases lay between the germline ends. The CDR3 is 14 amino acids.

This clonotype was seen a few times. The chain links TRBV28 to TRBJ2-3; D remains unclear. This CDR3 is 17 amino acids long. CDR1 MDHEN and CDR2 SYDVKM come from the germline V gene. The ends were cut back, 5 bases at V and 0 bases at J, with 18 bases in the middle. CDR3 nucleotide sequence: TGTGCCAGCAGTCCCCTTTCCCTGACACCGAGCACAGATACGCAGTATTTT. This encodes CASSPLSLTPSTDTQYF.

This clonotype was recorded a few times. V usage is TRBV6-6 and J usage is TRBJ1-4; TRBD1 matches 12 bases. Trimming took 5 bases from V and 13 from J; bases not matched to a gene: 14. The CDR3 runs 16 residues. CDR1 and CDR2 from the germline V gene are MNHNY and SVGAGI (reference sequence). CDR3 protein: CASSPTRDRGRGGLFF. CDR3 in DNA: TGTGCCAGCAGTCCCACCAGGGACAGGGGGCGTGGGGGACTGTTTTTT.

The CDR3 is CASSLAPAGLGANVLTF. The CDR3 bases are TGCGCCAGCAGCTTGGCCCCCGCGGGGCTTGGGGCCAACGTCCTGACTTTC. The chain is built from TRBV5-1 and TRBJ2-6, with D maybe TRBD2 (6 bases). Per germline, CDR1 SGHRS and CDR2 YFSETQ. This CDR3 spans 17 amino acids. Trimming shortened V by 0 bases and J by 3 bases, and 13 bases separated the two germline ends.

The rearrangement joins TRBV28 to TRBJ2-1, with 10 bases lining up with TRBD1. CDR1 MDHEN and CDR2 SYDVKM come from the germline V gene. The CDR3 length is 19 residues. V shed 5 bases, J shed 0 bases, and the junction held 13 bases outside the gene matches. In nucleotides, the CDR3 is TGTGCCAGCAGTAAATGGGACAGGGGAGACGGGAGCTCCTACAATGAGCAGTTCTTC. It codes for CASSKWDRGDGSSYNEQFF.

This clonotype occurred a few times. The genes are TRBV6-2 or TRBV6-3 and TRBJ2-7, with TRBD1 identical over 8 bases. Germline values: CDR1 MNHEY, CDR2 SVGEGT. The CDR3 has 14 residues. Trimming cost V 6 bases and J 3 bases; bases outside gene matches: 7. The CDR3 DNA is TGTGCCAGCAGAGGGACAGGTGAGGTCTACGAGCAGTACTTC. This gives the protein CASRGTGEVYEQYF.

The CDR3 here is CSVVVAGQETQYF. As DNA, the CDR3 is TGCAGCGTTGTCGTGGCGGGACAAGAGACCCAGTACTTC. The chain recombines TRBV29-1 with TRBJ2-5, with TRBD2 as a possible D gene (6 bases). The germline CDR1 and CDR2 sequences are SQVTM and ANQGSEA. The CDR3 loop spans 13 amino acids. V lost 4 bases and J 2 bases, leaving 11 bases between the germline ends.

Concerning this clonotype: The junction departs from the called germline gene at one end, perhaps through a read error. The V and J genes are TRBV24-1 and TRBJ2-2; 9 positions agree with TRBD1. Germline V gives CDR1 KGHDR, CDR2 SFDVKD. The CDR3 consists of 19 residues. The CDR3, as DNA: TGTGCCACCAGTGACCCTACCGGGACAGGGTTTTTGTGGGCCGGCGAGCTGTTTTTT. Protein sequence: CATSDPTGTGFLWAGELFF.

This clonotype was seen only a few times. This chain joins TRBV12-3 or TRBV12-4 and TRBJ2-7; TRBD2 agrees at 8 bases. Trimming removed 6 bases from V and 2 bases from J; junction bases left unmatched: 6. The CDR3 runs to 14 residues. As DNA, the CDR3 is TGTGCCAGCAGCCGGCCGGGAGGGCCCTACGAGCAGTACTTC. Translation: CASSRPGGPYEQYF.

The chain links TRBV20-1 to TRBJ2-7; 16 bases agree with TRBD2. Germline trimming cut 7 bases from V and 3 bases from J; bases unmatched to any gene: 9. Germline CDR1 is DFQATT and CDR2 is SNEGSKA (reference sequence). This CDR3 comprises 16 residues. In DNA, the CDR3 is TGCAGTGTTTCGGGACTAGCGGGAGGGCCTGTCTACGAGCAGTACTTC. This encodes CSVSGLAGGPVYEQYF.

This clonotype showed up many times. V usage is TRBV5-1 and J usage is TRBJ2-7; TRBD2 is a possible D gene (6 bases). The V end was cut by 0 bases, the J end by 4 bases, with 14 bases between. CDR1 is SGHRS and CDR2 is YFSETQ in the germline V gene. This CDR3 region has 15 residues. The CDR3 nucleotides read TGCGCCAGCAGCTTGGACGTCTGGGGGGTTTACGAGCAGTACTTC. This translates into CASSLDVWGVYEQYF.

The chain links TRBV20-1 to TRBJ1-2, with D perhaps TRBD1 (6 bases). CDR1 is DFQATT, CDR2 SNEGSKA, per germline (reference sequence). V was shortened by 0 bases and J by 8 bases, with 13 bases between the two germline ends. The CDR3 runs to 13 residues. CDR3 bases: TGCAGTGCTAGAGAGGGCCCCGGGGGCGGCTACACCTTC. This sequence encodes CSAREGPGGGYTF.